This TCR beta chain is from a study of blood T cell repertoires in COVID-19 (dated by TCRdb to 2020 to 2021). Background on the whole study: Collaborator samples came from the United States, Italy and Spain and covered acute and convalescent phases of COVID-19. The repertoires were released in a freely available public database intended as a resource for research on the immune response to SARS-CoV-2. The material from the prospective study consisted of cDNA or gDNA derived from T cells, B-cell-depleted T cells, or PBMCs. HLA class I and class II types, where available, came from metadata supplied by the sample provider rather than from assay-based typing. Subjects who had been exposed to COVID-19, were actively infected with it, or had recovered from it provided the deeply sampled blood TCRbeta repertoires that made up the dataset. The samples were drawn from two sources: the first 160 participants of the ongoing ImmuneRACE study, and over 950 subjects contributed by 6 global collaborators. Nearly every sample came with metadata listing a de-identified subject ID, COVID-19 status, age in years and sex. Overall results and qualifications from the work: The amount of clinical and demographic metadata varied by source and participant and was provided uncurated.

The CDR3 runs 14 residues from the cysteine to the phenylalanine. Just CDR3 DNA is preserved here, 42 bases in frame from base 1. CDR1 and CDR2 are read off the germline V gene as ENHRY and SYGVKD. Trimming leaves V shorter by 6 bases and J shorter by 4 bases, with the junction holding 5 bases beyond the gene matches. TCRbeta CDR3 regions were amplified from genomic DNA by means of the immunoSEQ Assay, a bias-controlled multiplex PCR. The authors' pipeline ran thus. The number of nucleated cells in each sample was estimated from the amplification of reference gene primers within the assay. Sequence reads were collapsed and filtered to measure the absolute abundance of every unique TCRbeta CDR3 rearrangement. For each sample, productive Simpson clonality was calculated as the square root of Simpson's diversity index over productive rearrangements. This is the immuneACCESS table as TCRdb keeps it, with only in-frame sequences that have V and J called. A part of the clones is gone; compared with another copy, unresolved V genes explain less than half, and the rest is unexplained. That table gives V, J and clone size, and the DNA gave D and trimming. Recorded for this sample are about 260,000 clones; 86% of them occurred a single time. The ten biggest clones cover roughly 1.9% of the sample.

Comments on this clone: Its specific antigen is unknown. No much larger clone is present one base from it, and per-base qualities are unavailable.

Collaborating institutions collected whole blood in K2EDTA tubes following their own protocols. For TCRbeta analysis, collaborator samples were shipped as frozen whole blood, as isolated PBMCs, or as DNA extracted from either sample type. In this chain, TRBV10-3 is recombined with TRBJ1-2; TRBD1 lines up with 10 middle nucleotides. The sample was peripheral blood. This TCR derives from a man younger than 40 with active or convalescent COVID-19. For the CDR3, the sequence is CAIRGQGTGYGYTF. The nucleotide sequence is TGTGCCATCAGGGGACAGGGGACGGGCTATGGCTACACCTTC.